Each of the 6 T cell receptor beta chains below was sequenced from the same sample in a study of T cell responses to AZD1222 COVID-19 vaccine. The method was immunoSEQ multiplex PCR; TCRdb's version includes in-frame clones alone and lacks a portion of them. The sample lists roughly 200,000 clones, around 93% seen once, with around 0.96% in the top ten. The source material was peripheral blood, sampled 28 days after the second dose of the MenACWY control vaccine. These receptors came from an adult who received the MenACWY meningococcal vaccine as a control.

The J gene is TRBJ1-5, the V gene TRBV19, with TRBD1 as a possible D gene (5 bases). Germline lookup yields CDR1 LNHDA and CDR2 SQIVND (reference sequence). V was pared by 7 bases and J by 0 bases, with 16 bases between. The CDR3 loop spans 16 amino acids. The CDR3 DNA sequence: TGTGCCAGTACCCACGTCGGGACCCTTAGCAATCAGCCCCAGCATTTT. Its translation is CASTHVGTLSNQPQHF.

The V gene is TRBV6-1, the J gene TRBJ1-4; D might be TRBD1 (6 bases). The CDR3 has 16 residues. Germline V gives CDR1 MNHNS, CDR2 SASEGT. Trimming removed 0 bases from V and 6 bases from J, with 14 bases in between. As DNA, the CDR3 is TGTGCCAGCAGTGAAGCGTTGACCAGGGGCGATGAAAAACTGTTTTTT. It translates to CASSEALTRGDEKLFF.

This chain connects TRBV18 to TRBJ1-4; TRBD1 matches 7 bases. The CDR3 is 14 residues long. Germline V gene data show CDR1 as KGHSH and CDR2 as LQKENI. The junction had 6 bases not matched to a gene; V was cut back by 4 bases and J by 7 bases. The CDR3 DNA reads TGTGCCAGCTCACGACAGGGCGGGATTGAAAAACTGTTTTTT. Translated, it gives CASSRQGGIEKLFF.

The V and J genes are TRBV24-1 and TRBJ2-1; D remains unclear. Germline CDR1 reads KGHDR; CDR2 reads SFDVKD. The CDR3 length is 14 residues. Trimming cost V 5 bases and J 3 bases, with 10 bases left between them. CDR3 nucleotide sequence: TGTGCCACCAGTGCTCCTCCCGGCTACAATGAGCAGTTCTTC. Translating gives CATSAPPGYNEQFF.

The chain couples TRBV2 to TRBJ2-3; TRBD2 matches at 11 bases. Trimming at V came to 6 bases and at J to 1 base, leaving 3 bases not matched to a gene. The CDR3 has 15 residues. Germline CDR1 is SNHLY and CDR2 is FYNNEI. The CDR3 region has the DNA TGTGCCAGCAGGAAGGGACTAGCGGGCACAGATACGCAGTATTTT. Translating gives CASRKGLAGTDTQYF.

This rearrangement joins TRBV28 to TRBJ2-5; the match to TRBD1 covers 7 bases. Germline V gene sequence: CDR1 MDHEN, CDR2 SYDVKM. This CDR3 has 18 residues. The V segment lost 4 bases and the J segment 5 bases; nucleotides outside the gene matches: 19. CDR3 sequence reads: CASSSATGWGSQVETQYF. As DNA, the CDR3 is TGTGCCAGCAGTTCCGCGACAGGGTGGGGATCGCAGGTTGAGACCCAGTACTTC. Variable domain in full (rest from reference TRBV28 and TRBJ2-5): DVKVTQSSRYLVKRTGEKVFLECVQDMDHENMFWYRQDPGLGLRLIYFSYDVKMKEKGDIPEGYSVSREKKERFSLILESASTNQTSMYLCASSSATGWGSQVETQYFGPGTRLLVL.